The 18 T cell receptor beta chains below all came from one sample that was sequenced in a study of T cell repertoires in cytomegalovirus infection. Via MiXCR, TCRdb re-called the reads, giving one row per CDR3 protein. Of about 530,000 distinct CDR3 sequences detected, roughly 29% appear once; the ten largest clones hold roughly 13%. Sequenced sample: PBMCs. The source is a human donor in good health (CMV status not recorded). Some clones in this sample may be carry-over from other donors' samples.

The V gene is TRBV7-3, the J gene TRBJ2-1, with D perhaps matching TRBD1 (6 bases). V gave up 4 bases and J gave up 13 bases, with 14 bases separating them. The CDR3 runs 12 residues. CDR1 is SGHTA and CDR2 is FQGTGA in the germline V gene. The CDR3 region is CASSSSTGEQFF. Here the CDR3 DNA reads TGTGCCAGCAGCTCCTCGACAGGAGAACAGTTCTTC.

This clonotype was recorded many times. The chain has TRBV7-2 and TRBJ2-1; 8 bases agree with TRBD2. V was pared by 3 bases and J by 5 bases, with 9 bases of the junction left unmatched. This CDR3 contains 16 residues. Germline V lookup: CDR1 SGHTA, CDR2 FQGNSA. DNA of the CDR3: TGTGCCAGCAGCTTGAGGGGCGGGACTAGAGACAATGAGCAGTTCTTC. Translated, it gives CASSLRGGTRDNEQFF. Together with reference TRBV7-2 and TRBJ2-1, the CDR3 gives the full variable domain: GAGVSQSPSNKVTEKGKDVELRCDPISGHTALYWYRQSLGQGLEFLIYFQGNSAPDKSGLPSDRFSAERTGGSVSTLTIQRTQQEDSAVYLCASSLRGGTRDNEQFFGPGTRLTVL.

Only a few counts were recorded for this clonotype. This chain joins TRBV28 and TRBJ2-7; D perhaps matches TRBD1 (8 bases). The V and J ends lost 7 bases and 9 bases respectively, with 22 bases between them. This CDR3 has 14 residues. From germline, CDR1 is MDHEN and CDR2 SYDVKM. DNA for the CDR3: TGTGCCAGCACGATTCCGGGGACAGGCGGGAGGCAGTACTTC. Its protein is CASTIPGTGGRQYF.

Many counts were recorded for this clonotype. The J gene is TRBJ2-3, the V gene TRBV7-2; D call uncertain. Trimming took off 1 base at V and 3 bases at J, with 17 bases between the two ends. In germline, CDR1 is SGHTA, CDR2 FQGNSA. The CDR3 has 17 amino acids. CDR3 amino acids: CASSLEGGPGWTDTQYF. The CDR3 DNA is TGTGCCAGCAGCTTAGAAGGCGGCCCGGGCTGGACAGATACGCAGTATTTT.

CDR3 DNA sequence: TGTGCCAGCCAATTAGACGGCGGGAGTCAAGAGACCCAGTACTTC. Amino acids: CASQLDGGSQETQYF. V gene TRBV11-2 combines with J gene TRBJ2-5; 7 bases map to TRBD2. The CDR3 totals 15 residues. The V gene's germline CDR1 is SGHAT and CDR2 FQNNGV. Trimming removed 8 bases from V and 2 bases from J; junction bases left unmatched: 11.

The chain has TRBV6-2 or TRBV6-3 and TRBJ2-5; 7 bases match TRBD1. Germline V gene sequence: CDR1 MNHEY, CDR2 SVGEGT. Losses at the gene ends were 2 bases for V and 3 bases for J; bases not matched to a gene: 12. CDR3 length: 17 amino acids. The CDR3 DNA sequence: TGTGCCAGCAGTTACGAGCGCAAGGGACAGCCCGAAGAGACCCAGTACTTC. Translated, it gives CASSYERKGQPEETQYF.

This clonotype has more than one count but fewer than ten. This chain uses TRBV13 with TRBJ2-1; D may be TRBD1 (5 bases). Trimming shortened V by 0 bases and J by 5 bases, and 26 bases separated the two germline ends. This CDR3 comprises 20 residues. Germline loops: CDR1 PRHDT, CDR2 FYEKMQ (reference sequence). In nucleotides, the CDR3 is TGTGCCAGCAGCTTAGGTCAAAGGGGAAGGCTGGGGAAGTCCCACAATGAGCAGTTCTTC. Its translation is CASSLGQRGRLGKSHNEQFF.

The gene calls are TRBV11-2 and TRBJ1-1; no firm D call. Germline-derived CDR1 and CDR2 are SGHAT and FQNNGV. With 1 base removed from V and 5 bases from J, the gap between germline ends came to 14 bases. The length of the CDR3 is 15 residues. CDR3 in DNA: TGTGCCAGCAGCTTAGGCGTAGGGTTGAGGACTGAAGCTTTCTTT. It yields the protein CASSLGVGLRTEAFF. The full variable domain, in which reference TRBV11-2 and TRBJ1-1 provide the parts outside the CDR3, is EAGVAQSPRYKIIEKRQSVAFWCNPISGHATLYWYQQILGQGPKLLIQFQNNGVVDDSQLPKDRFSAERLKGVDSTLKIQPAKLEDSAVYLCASSLGVGLRTEAFFGQGTRLTVV.

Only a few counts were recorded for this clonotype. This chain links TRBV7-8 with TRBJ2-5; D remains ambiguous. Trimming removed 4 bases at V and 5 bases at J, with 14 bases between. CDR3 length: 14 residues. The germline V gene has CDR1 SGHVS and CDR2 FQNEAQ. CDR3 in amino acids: CASSSPRAMETQYF. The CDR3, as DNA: TGTGCCAGCAGCTCCCCTCGTGCCATGGAGACCCAGTACTTC.

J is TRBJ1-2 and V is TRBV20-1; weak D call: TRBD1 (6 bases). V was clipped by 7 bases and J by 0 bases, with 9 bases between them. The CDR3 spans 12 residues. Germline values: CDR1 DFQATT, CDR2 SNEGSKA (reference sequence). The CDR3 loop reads CSGTGSNYGYTF. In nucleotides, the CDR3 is TGCAGTGGTACAGGGTCTAACTATGGCTACACCTTC.

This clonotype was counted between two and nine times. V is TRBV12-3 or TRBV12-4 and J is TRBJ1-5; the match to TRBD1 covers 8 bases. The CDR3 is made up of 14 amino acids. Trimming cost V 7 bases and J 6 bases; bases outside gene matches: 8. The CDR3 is CASTSARGLQPQHF. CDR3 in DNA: TGTGCCAGCACCTCGGCCAGGGGGCTTCAGCCCCAGCATTTT.

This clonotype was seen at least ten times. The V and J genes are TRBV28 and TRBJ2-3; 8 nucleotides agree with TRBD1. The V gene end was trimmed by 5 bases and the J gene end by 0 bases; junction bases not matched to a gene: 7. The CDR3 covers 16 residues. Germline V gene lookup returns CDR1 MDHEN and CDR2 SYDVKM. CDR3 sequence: CASSPDRGSSTDTQYF. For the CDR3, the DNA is TGTGCCAGCAGTCCCGACAGGGGCTCTAGCACAGATACGCAGTATTTT.

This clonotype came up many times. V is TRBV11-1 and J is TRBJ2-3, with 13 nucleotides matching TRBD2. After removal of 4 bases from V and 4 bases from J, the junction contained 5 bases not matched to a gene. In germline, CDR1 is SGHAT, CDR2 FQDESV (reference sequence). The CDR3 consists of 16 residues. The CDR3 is CASSSGTSGISDTQYF. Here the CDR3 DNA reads TGTGCCAGCAGCTCCGGGACTAGCGGGATTTCAGATACGCAGTATTTT.

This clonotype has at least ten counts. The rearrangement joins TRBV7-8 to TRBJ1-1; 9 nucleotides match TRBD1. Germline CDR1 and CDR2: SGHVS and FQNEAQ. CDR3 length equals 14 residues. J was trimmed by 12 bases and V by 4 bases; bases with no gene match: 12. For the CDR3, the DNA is TGTGCCAGCAGCTCGCCGGACAGGGGCAAGCGTCCTTTCTTT. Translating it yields CASSSPDRGKRPFF.

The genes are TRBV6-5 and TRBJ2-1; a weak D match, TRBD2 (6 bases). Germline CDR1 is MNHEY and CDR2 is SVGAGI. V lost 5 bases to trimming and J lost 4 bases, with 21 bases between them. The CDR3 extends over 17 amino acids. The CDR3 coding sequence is TGTGCCAGCAGTCAGACTAGTTTTTGGTCGGTTTACAATGAGCAGTTCTTC. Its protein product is CASSQTSFWSVYNEQFF.

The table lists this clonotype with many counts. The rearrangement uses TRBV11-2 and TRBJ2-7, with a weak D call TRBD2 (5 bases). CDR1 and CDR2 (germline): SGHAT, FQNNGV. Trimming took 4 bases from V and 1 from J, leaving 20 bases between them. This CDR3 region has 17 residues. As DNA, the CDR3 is TGTGCCAGCAGCTATGGTGACGAGGGTGCTTTTTCCTACGAGCAGTACTTC. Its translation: CASSYGDEGAFSYEQYF.

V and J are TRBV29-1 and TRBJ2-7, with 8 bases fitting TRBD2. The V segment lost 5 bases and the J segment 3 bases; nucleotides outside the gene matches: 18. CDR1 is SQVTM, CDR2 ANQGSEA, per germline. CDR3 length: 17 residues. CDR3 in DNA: TGCAGCGTTTATGGGCGCGCTACCGGGAGGGCCCTCTACGAGCAGTACTTC. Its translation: CSVYGRATGRALYEQYF.

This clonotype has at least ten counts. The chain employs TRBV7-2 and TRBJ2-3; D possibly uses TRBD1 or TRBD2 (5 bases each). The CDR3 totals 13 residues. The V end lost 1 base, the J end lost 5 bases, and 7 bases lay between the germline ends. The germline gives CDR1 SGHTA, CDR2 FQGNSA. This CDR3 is CASSLGGKDTQYF. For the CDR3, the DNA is TGTGCCAGCAGCTTAGGGGGGAAAGATACGCAGTATTTT.